Presented here are 15 T cell receptor beta chains from one specimen sequenced in a study of blood T cell repertoires in COVID-19. Profiled with immunoSEQ multiplex PCR; TCRdb holds only in-frame clones, not every one. The data contain about 24,000 clones, about two thirds of them seen just once; the ten biggest clones take up approximately 40%. Sequencing was performed on peripheral blood. The receptor set was obtained from a woman aged 80 or over with acute or convalescent COVID-19.

This clone showed up many times. The chain recombines TRBV7-9 with TRBJ2-1; 7 bases agree with TRBD1. The V gene's germline CDR1 is SEHNR and CDR2 FQNEAQ (reference sequence). V lost 4 bases to trimming and J lost 7 bases; unmatched junction nucleotides: 13. CDR3 size: 16 residues. The CDR3 bases are TGTGCCAGCAGCTCTCCGAAAGACAGGGTAGGAAATGAGCAGTTCTTC. Translating it yields CASSSPKDRVGNEQFF.

The chain carries TRBV6-6 and TRBJ1-4, with 8 bases identical to TRBD1. From germline, CDR1 is MNHNY and CDR2 SVGAGI (reference sequence). Trimming took 6 bases from V and 6 from J; bases not matched to a gene: 3. This CDR3 has 13 residues. CDR3 sequence: CASSTGGYEKLFF. The CDR3 DNA follows: TGTGCCAGCAGCACAGGGGGATATGAAAAACTGTTTTTT.

The chain uses TRBV7-8 and TRBJ1-6; the D is unclear. Trimming cost V 5 bases and J 10 bases, with 9 bases left between them. The CDR3 has 12 amino acids. The germline V gene has CDR1 SGHVS and CDR2 FQNEAQ. The chain's CDR3 is CASSPSVSPLHF. The CDR3 DNA is TGTGCCAGCAGCCCCAGTGTGTCACCCCTCCACTTT.

J is TRBJ2-1 and V is TRBV9; 14 nucleotides match TRBD2. V lost 0 bases and J lost 11; bases outside the gene matches: 22. The CDR3 length is 21 residues. Per germline, CDR1 SGDLS and CDR2 YYNGEE. The CDR3 DNA follows: TGTGCCAGCAGCGTAGCTATAACCGGGACTAGCGGGAGAATCAAAGAAAGGAAGCAGTTCTTC. Protein product: CASSVAITGTSGRIKERKQFF.

This clone was seen a few times. This sequence joins TRBV19 and TRBJ1-2, with 7 nucleotides matching TRBD1. V lost 6 bases to trimming and J lost 6 bases; unmatched junction nucleotides: 7. Germline CDR1 is LNHDA and CDR2 is SQIVND (reference sequence). The CDR3 runs to 13 residues. CDR3 bases: TGTGCCAGTAGCCCGGACAGGTACGATGGCTACACCTTC. Protein sequence: CASSPDRYDGYTF.

This clone has just a few counts. The rearrangement links TRBV11-3 to TRBJ2-7, with 11 bases fitting TRBD1. Losses at the gene ends were 2 bases for V and 4 bases for J; bases not matched to a gene: 4. Per germline, CDR1 SGHNT and CDR2 YENEEA. The CDR3 extends over 15 amino acids. CDR3: CASSLFGTGGYEQYF. The CDR3 DNA sequence: TGTGCCAGCAGCTTATTCGGGACAGGGGGTTACGAGCAGTACTTC.

The J gene is TRBJ2-5, the V gene TRBV5-1, with D possibly being TRBD1 (6 bases). The V end was cut by 0 bases, the J end by 4 bases, with 10 bases between. Germline V lookup: CDR1 SGHRS, CDR2 YFSETQ. The CDR3 has 14 residues. CDR3 sequence reads: CASSLEQGPETQYF. CDR3 nucleotide sequence: TGCGCCAGCAGCTTGGAACAGGGTCCAGAGACCCAGTACTTC.

The rearrangement links TRBV19 to TRBJ2-5; 8 bases match TRBD1. The CDR3 is made up of 13 amino acids. Trimming cost V 9 bases and J 2 bases; bases outside gene matches: 5. Germline V gives CDR1 LNHDA, CDR2 SQIVND (reference sequence). Written as DNA, the CDR3 is TGTGCCAGCGCGGGACAGGCGCAAGAGACCCAGTACTTC. It codes for CASAGQAQETQYF.

The rearrangement joins TRBV5-4 to TRBJ2-3; 8 nucleotides agree with TRBD2. CDR3 length: 16 amino acids. V lost 2 bases and J lost 8; bases outside the gene matches: 13. Germline CDR1 and CDR2: SGHNT and YYREEE (reference sequence). The DNA for the CDR3 is TGTGCCAGCAGCTTTATAGCGGGACGGGGGCAGGGTACGCAGTATTTT. Amino acids: CASSFIAGRGQGTQYF. Using reference TRBV5-4 and TRBJ2-3 for the parts outside the CDR3, the full variable domain is ETGVTQSPTHLIKTRGQQVTLRCSSQSGHNTVSWYQQALGQGPQFIFQYYREEENGRGNFPPRFSGLQFPNYSSELNVNALELDDSALYLCASSFIAGRGQGTQYFGPGTRLTVL.

This clone occurred once. The chain has TRBV7-8 and TRBJ2-1; D gene unclear. Germline V gene sequence: CDR1 SGHVS, CDR2 FQNEAQ. Trimming removed 0 bases at V and 9 bases at J, with 9 bases between. This CDR3 spans 13 amino acids. The DNA of the CDR3 is TGTGCCAGCAGCTTAGCGCCGAGAGCTGAGCAGTTCTTC. Protein: CASSLAPRAEQFF.

This chain connects TRBV12-3 or TRBV12-4 to TRBJ1-2, with D perhaps TRBD1 (5 bases). The CDR3 contains 13 residues. V shed 3 bases and J shed 8 bases, with 13 bases lying between them. CDR3: CASSFLGEGGYTF. The DNA of the CDR3 is TGTGCCAGCAGTTTCCTGGGGGAGGGAGGCTACACCTTC.

This chain joins TRBV5-1 and TRBJ2-5; D unclear. Germline V gives CDR1 SGHRS, CDR2 YFSETQ. The germline V and J ends were trimmed by 1 base and 5 bases, with 15 bases remaining between them. The CDR3 is made up of 15 amino acids. CDR3 sequence (DNA): TGCGCCAGCAGCTTGCGGTCTTTATCATGGGAGACCCAGTACTTC. This translates into CASSLRSLSWETQYF.

The V gene is TRBV6-2 or TRBV6-3, the J gene TRBJ1-5; D call uncertain. Trimming removed 2 bases at V and 2 bases at J, with 13 bases between. In germline, CDR1 is MNHEY, CDR2 SVGEGT. The CDR3 spans 16 residues. CDR3 coding DNA: TGTGCCAGCAGTTACCCCGGTCGTCGGGGCAATCAGCCCCAGCATTTT. It specifies CASSYPGRRGNQPQHF.

V gene TRBV6-5 combines with J gene TRBJ1-1; D not resolved. The CDR3 has 13 residues. The germline V gene encodes CDR1 MNHEY and CDR2 SVGAGI. Trimming took off 2 bases at V and 0 bases at J, with 4 bases between the two ends. The CDR3 coding sequence is TGTGCCAGCAGTTACGTATTGAACACTGAAGCTTTCTTT. Translating gives CASSYVLNTEAFF.

The chain combines TRBV24-1 with TRBJ2-7, with 7 positions matching TRBD2. This CDR3 has 14 amino acids. Germline CDR1 KGHDR, CDR2 SFDVKD. With 6 bases clipped from V and 3 bases from J, the junction kept 7 bases outside the gene matches. CDR3 DNA sequence: TGTGCCACCAGTCCCTCGGGGGGATTCTACGAGCAGTACTTC. Translation gives CATSPSGGFYEQYF.